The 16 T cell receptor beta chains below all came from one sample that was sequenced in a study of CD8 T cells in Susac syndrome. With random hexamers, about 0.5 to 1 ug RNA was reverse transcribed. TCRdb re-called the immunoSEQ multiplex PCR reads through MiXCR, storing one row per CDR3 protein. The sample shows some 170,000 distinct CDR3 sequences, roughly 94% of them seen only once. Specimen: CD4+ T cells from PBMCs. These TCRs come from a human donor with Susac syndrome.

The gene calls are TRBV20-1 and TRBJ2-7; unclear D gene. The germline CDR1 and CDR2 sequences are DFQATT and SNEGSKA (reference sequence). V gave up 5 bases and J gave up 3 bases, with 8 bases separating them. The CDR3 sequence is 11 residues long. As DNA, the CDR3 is TGCAGTGCTCGACCGGACTACGAGCAGTACTTC. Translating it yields CSARPDYEQYF.

The CDR3 coding sequence is TGCAGTGCTAGAGTAGCACTAGCGGGGGCCGAGCAGTACTTC. Protein: CSARVALAGAEQYF. The chain combines TRBV20-1 with TRBJ2-7; 11 bases align to TRBD2. Germline loops: CDR1 DFQATT, CDR2 SNEGSKA (reference sequence). The CDR3 runs 14 residues. V trimming: 1 base; J trimming: 6 bases; junction bases outside the gene matches: 5.

Written as DNA, the CDR3 is TGTGCCAGCAGCTGGGACAACTACGAGCAGTACTTC. Translation: CASSWDNYEQYF. J is TRBJ2-7 and V is TRBV7-2; possible D gene TRBD1, 6 bases. The CDR3 runs to 12 residues. V was trimmed by 4 bases and J by 3 bases, leaving 7 bases between them. Germline V gene lookup returns CDR1 SGHTA and CDR2 FQGNSA.

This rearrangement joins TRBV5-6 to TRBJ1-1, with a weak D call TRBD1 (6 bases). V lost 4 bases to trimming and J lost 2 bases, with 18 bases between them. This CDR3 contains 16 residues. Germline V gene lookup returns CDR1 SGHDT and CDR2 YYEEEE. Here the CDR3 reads CASSPLHRDRNTEAFF. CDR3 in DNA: TGTGCCAGCAGCCCCCTCCACAGGGACCGTAACACTGAAGCTTTCTTT.

The CDR3 DNA is TGTGCCAGCAGATTGGAAAGCATCTATGGCTACACCTTC. It encodes CASRLESIYGYTF. This chain uses TRBV7-9 with TRBJ1-2, with D hard to call. CDR3 length: 13 residues. V lost 6 bases to trimming and J lost 4 bases, with 12 bases between them. Germline assignment: CDR1 SEHNR and CDR2 FQNEAQ (reference sequence).

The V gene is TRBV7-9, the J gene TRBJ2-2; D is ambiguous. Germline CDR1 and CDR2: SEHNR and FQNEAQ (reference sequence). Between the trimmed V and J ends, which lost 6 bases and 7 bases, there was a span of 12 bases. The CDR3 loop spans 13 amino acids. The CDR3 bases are TGTGCCAGCAGTGAAGAAATGGGCGGGGAGCTGTTTTTT. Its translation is CASSEEMGGELFF.

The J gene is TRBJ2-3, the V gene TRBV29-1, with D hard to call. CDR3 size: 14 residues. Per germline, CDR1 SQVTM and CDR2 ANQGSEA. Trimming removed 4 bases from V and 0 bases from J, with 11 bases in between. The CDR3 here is CSVGEHSSTDTQYF. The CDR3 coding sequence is TGCAGCGTTGGTGAGCACAGTAGCACAGATACGCAGTATTTT.

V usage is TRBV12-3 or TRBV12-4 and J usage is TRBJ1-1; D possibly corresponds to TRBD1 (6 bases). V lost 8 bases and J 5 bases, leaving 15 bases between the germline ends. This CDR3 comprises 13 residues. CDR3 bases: TGTGCCAGCTCGTACAGGGCTGTAACTGAAGCTTTCTTT. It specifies CASSYRAVTEAFF.

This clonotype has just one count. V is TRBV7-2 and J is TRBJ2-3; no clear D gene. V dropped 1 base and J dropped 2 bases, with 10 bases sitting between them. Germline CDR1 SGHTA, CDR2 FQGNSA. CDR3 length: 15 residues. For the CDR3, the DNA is TGTGCCAGCAGCTTAGTTGGTAGAGACACAGATACGCAGTATTTT. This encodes CASSLVGRDTDTQYF.

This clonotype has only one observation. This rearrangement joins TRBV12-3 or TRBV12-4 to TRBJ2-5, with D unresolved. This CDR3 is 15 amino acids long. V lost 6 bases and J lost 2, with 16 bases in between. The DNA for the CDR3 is TGTGCCAGCAGCCCTGACGGTAGGAGACAAGAGACCCAGTACTTC. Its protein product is CASSPDGRRQETQYF.

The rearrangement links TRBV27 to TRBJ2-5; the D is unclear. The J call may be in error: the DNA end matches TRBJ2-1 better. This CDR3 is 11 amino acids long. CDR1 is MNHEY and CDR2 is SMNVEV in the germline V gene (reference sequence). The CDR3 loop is CASSITGRQFF. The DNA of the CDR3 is TGTGCCAGCAGCATAACCGGACGCCAGTTCTTC.

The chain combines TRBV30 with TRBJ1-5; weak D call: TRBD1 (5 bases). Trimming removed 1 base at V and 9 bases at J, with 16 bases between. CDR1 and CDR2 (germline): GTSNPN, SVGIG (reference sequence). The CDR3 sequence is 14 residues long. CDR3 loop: CAWSAGTSARPQHF. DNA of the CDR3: TGTGCCTGGAGTGCCGGGACGTCGGCTCGGCCCCAGCATTTT.

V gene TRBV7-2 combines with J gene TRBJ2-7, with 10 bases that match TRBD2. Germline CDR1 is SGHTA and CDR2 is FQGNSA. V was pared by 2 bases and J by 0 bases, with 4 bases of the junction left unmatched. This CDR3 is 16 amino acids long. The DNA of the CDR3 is TGTGCCAGCAGCTTATCAGCGGGGGGGAACTCCTACGAGCAGTACTTC. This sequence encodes CASSLSAGGNSYEQYF.

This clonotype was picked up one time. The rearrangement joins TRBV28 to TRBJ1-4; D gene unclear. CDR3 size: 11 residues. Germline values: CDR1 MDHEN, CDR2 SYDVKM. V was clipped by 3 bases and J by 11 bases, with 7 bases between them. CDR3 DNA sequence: TGTGCCAGCAGTTTGGGATGGAAACTGTTTTTT. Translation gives CASSLGWKLFF.

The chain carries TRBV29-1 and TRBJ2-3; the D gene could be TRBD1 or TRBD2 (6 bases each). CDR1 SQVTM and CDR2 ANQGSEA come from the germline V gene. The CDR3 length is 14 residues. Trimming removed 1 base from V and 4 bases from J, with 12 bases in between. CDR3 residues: CSVEGPGGPDTQYF. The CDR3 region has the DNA TGCAGCGTTGAAGGACCCGGGGGCCCAGATACGCAGTATTTT.

This CDR3 reads CASSPRLGGSSSYNEQFF. In DNA, the CDR3 is TGTGCCAGCAGCCCCCGTCTGGGGGGGTCCAGCTCCTACAATGAGCAGTTCTTC. The rearrangement joins TRBV7-9 to TRBJ2-1; 7 bases are shared with TRBD2. Per germline, CDR1 SEHNR and CDR2 FQNEAQ (reference sequence). With 5 bases clipped from V and 0 bases from J, the junction kept 13 bases outside the gene matches. The CDR3 sequence is 18 residues long.